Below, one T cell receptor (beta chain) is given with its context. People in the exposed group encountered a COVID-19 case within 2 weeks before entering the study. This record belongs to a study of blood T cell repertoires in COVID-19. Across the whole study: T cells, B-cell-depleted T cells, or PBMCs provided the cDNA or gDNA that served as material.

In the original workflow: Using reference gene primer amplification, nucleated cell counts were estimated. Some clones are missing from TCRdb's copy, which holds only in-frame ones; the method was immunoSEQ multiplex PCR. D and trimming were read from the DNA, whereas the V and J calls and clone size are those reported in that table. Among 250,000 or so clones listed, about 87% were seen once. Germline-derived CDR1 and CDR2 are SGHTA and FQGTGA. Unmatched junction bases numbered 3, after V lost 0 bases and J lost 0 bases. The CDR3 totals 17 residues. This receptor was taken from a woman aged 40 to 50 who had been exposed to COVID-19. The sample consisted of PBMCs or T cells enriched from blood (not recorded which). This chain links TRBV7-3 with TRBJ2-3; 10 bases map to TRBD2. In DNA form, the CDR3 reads TGTGCCAGCAGCTTAACTAGCGGGGGGTCTAGCACAGATACGCAGTATTTT. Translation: CASSLTSGGSSTDTQYF.